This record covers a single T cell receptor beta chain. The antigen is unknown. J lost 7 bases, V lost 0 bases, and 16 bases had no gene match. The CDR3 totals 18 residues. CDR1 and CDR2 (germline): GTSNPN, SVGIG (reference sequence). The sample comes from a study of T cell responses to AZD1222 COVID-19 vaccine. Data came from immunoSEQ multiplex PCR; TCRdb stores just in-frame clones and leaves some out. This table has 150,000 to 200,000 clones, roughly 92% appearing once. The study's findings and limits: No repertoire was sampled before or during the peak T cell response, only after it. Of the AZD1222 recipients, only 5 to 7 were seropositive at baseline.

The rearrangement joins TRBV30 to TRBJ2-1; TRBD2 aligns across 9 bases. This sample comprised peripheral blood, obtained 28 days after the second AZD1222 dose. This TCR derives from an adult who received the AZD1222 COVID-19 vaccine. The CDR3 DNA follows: TGTGCCTGGAGTGTACGACTAGCGGCTACCCAGGCCGGTAATGAGCAGTTCTTC. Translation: CAWSVRLAATQAGNEQFF. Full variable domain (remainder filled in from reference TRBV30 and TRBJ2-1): SQTIHQWPATLVQPVGSPLSLECTVEGTSNPNLYWYRQAAGRGLQLLFYSVGIGQISSEVPQNLSASRPQDRQFILSSKKLLLSDSGFYLCAWSVRLAATQAGNEQFFGPGTRLTVL.